This T cell receptor (beta chain) was sequenced for a study of T cell repertoires in cytomegalovirus infection. Study background: Matching HLA type, along with CMV infection, was indicated by public TCR beta signatures.

This CDR3 is 15 amino acids long. V shed 2 bases and J shed 3 bases, with 14 bases lying between them. Germline CDR1 and CDR2: SGHAT and FQNNGV. TCRdb reprocessed the reads via MiXCR and lists one record per CDR3 protein. This sample carries 300,000 or so distinct CDR3 sequences, roughly 25% of them seen once, and the ten largest clones take 10% to 15%. This clonotype appeared a few times. Its antigen remains unidentified. The specimen comprised cultured PBMCs, sampled from culture after CMV antigen stimulation. The chain couples TRBV11-2 to TRBJ2-7; TRBD2 is a possible D gene (5 bases). This TCR was recovered from a human donor in good health (CMV status not recorded). Some clones in this sample may be carry-over from other donors' samples. The CDR3 bases are TGTGCCAGCAGCTTATGGAGCGGAACTGGCTACGAGCAGTACTTC. This encodes CASSLWSGTGYEQYF. Combining the CDR3 with reference TRBV11-2 and TRBJ2-7 gives the whole variable domain EAGVAQSPRYKIIEKRQSVAFWCNPISGHATLYWYQQILGQGPKLLIQFQNNGVVDDSQLPKDRFSAERLKGVDSTLKIQPAKLEDSAVYLCASSLWSGTGYEQYFGPGTRLTVT.